This T cell receptor (beta chain) emerged from a study of metastatic and nonmetastatic thyroid tumors. Per the original data handling: CDR3 differences across clinicopathological groups were used to build a distant-metastasis classifier for papillary thyroid cancer. Using MiXCR, TCRdb reanalyzed the PCR reads. Clone size and V and J calls follow TCRdb, not the original study. This table has approximately 25,000 clones, 20% to 25% appearing once. The CDR3 sequence is 14 residues long. CDR1 is MNHEY, CDR2 SMNVEV, per germline (reference sequence). Trimming took 2 bases from V and 8 from J, leaving 12 bases between them. There are many counts of this clone. Other DNA sequences in this specimen translate into the identical CDR3. Nobody among the patients had been given any treatment before thyroid surgery.

The sequence was obtained from a male donor with papillary thyroid cancer or a benign thyroid nodule (not recorded which). Some clones in this sample may be carry-over from other donors' samples. The chain is built from TRBV27 and TRBJ1-4; D is unresolved. The sample consisted of blood. The CDR3 sequence: CASSLRQMGEKLFF. CDR3 nucleotide sequence: TGTGCCAGCAGTTTACGGCAGATGGGAGAAAAACTGTTTTTT.